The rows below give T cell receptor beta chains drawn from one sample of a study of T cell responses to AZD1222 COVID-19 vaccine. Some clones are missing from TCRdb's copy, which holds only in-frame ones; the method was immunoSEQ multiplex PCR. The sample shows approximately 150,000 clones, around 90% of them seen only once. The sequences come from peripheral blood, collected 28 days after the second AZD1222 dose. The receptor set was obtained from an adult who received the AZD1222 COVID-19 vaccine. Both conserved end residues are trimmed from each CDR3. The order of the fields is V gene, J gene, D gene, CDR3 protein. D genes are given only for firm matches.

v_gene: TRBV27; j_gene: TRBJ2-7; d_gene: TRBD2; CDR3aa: ASRGLAGAYEQY
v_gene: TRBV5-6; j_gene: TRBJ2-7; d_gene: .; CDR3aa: ASSLQGYEQY
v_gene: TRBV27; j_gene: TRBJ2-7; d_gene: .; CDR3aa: ASSPSLGQNPYEQY
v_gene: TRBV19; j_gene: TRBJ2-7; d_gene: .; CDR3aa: ASSPRRGGYYEQY
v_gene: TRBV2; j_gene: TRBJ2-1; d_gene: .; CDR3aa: ASSVSFSNEQF
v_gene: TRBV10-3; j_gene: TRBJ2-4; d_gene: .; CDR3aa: AISESDPGEAKNIQY
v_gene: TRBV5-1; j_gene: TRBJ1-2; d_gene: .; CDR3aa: ASSYAGSSNYGYT
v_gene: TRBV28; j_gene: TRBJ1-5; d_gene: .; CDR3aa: ASSLLQGQPQH
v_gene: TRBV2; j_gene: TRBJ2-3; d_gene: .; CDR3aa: ASSEALQGTDTQY
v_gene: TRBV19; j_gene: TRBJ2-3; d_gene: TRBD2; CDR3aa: ASSTRTSGSYTDTQY
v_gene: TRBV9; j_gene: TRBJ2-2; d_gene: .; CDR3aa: ASSVDLTAASGELF
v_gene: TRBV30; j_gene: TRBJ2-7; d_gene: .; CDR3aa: AWSEDNSYEQY
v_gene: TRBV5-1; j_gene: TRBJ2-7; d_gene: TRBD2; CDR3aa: ASSLPGGNYEQY
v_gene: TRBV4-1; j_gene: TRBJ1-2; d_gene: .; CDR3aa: ASSQDQDGAGGYT